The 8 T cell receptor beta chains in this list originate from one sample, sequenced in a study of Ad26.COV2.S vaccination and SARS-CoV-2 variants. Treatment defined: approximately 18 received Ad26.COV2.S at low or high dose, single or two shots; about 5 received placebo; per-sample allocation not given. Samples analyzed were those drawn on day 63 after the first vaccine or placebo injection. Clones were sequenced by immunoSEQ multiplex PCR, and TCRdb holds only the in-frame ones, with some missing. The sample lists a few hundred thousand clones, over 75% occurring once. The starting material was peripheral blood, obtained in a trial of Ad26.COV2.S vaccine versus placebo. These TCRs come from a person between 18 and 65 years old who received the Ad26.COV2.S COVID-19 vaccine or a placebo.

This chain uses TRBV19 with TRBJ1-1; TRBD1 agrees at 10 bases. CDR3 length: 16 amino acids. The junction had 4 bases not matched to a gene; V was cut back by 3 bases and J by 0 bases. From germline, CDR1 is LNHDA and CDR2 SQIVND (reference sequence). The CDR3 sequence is CASSIGTGALNTEAFF. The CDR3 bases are TGTGCCAGTAGTATTGGGACAGGGGCCCTGAACACTGAAGCTTTCTTT. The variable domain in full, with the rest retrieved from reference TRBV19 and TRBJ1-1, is DGGITQSPKYLFRKEGQNVTLSCEQNLNHDAMYWYRQDPGQGLRLIYYSQIVNDFQKGDIAEGYSVSREKKESFPLTVTSAQKNPTAFYLCASSIGTGALNTEAFFGQGTRLTVV.

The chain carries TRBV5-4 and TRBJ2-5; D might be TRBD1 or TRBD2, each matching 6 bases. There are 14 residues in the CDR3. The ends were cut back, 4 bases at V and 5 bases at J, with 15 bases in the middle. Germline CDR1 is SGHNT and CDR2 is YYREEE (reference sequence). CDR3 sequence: CASSPTGRWETQYF. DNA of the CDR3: TGTGCCAGCAGCCCTACAGGGAGGTGGGAGACCCAGTACTTC.

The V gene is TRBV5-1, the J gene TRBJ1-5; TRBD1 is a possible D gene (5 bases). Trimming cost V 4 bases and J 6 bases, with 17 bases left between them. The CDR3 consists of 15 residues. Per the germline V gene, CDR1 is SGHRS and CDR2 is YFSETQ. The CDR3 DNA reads TGCGCCAGCAGCAGGATCGGGGGTCCGGGTCAGCCCCAGCATTTT. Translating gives CASSRIGGPGQPQHF.

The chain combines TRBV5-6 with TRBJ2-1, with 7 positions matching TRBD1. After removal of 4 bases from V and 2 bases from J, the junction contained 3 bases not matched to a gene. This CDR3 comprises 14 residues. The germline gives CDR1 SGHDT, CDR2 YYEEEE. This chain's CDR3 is CASSPQGAYNEQFF. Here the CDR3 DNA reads TGTGCCAGCAGCCCCCAGGGGGCCTACAATGAGCAGTTCTTC.

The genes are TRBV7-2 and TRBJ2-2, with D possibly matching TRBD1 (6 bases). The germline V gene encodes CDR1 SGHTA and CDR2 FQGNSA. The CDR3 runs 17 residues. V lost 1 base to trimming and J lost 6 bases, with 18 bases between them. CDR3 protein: CASSLGVRGLTAGELFF. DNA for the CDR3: TGTGCCAGCAGCTTAGGTGTCAGGGGCCTCACTGCCGGGGAGCTGTTTTTT.

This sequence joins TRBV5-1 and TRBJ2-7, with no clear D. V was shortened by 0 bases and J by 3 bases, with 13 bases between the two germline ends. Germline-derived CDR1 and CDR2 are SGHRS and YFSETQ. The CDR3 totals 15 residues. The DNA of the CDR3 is TGCGCCAGCAGCTTGGATGGGGTGGTGGTCTACGAGCAGTACTTC. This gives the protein CASSLDGVVVYEQYF.

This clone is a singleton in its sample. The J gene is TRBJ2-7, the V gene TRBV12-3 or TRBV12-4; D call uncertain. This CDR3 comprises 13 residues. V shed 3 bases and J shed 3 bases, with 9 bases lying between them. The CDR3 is CASSFRNFYEQYF. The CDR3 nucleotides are TGTGCCAGCAGTTTTCGGAACTTCTACGAGCAGTACTTC.

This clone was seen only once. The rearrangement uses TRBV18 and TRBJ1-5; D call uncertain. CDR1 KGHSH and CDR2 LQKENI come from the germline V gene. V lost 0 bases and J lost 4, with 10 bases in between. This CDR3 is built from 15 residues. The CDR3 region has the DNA TGTGCCAGCTCACCACCGGGGATAGGGAATCAGCCCCAGCATTTT. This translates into CASSPPGIGNQPQHF.